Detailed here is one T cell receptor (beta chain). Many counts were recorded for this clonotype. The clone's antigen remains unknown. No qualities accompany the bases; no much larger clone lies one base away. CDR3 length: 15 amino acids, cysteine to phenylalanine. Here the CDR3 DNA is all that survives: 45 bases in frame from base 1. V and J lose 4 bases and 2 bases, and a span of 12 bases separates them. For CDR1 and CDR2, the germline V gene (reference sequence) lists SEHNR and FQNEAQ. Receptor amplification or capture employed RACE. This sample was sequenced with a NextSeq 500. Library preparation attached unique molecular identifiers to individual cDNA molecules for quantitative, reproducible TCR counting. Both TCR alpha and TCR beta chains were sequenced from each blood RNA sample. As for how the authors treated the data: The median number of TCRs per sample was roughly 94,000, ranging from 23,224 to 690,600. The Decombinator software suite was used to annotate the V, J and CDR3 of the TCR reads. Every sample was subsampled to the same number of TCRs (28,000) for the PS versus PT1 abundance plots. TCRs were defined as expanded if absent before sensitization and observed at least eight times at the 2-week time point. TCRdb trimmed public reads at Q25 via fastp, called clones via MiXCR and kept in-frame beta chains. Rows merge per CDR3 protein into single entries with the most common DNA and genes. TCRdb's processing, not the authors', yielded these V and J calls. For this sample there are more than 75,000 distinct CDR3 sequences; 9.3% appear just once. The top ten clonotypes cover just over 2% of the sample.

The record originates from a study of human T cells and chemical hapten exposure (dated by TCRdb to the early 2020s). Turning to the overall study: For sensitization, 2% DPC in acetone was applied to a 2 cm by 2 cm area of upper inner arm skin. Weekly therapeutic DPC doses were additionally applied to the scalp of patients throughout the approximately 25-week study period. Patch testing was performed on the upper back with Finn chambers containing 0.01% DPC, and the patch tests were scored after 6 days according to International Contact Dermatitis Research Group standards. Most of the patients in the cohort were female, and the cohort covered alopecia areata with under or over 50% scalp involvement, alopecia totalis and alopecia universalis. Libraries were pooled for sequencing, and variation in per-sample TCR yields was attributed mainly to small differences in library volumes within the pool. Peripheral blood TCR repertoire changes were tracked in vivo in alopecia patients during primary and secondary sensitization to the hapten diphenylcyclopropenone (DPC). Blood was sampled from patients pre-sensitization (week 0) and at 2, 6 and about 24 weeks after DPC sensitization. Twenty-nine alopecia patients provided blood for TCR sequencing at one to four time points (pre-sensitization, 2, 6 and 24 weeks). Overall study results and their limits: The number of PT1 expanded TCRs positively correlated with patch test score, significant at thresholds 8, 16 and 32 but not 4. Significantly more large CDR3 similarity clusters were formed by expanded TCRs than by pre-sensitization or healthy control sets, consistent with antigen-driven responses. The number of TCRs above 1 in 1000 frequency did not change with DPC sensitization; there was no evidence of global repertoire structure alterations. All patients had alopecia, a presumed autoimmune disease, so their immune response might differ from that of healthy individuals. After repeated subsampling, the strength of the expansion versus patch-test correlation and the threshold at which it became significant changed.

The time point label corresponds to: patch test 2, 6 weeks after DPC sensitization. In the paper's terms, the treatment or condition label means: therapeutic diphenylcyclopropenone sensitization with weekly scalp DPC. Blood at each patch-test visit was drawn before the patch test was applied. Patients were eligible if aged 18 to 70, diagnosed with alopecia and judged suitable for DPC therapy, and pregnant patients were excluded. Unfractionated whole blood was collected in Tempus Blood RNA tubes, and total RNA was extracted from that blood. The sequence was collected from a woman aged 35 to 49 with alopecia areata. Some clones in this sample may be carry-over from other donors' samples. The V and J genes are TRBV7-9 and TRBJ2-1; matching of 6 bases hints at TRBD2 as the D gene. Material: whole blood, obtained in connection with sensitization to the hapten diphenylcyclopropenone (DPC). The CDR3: CASSSPGRTYNEQFF. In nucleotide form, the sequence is TGTGCCAGCAGCTCCCCGGGGAGGACCTACAATGAGCAGTTCTTC.